The 18 T cell receptor beta chains reported below all come from one sample, sequenced in a study of post-analysis software for immune sequencing data. Notes on the study in general: TRBV5-6, TRBV5-1 and TRBV20-1 belonged to a set of about five TRBV segments that were more frequent in patients than controls.

These TCRs' antigens remain unknown. cDNA libraries for TCR beta contained unique molecular identifiers. MiXCR was run by TCRdb on the PCR reads, yielding one entry per CDR3 protein. The repertoire holds almost 700,000 distinct CDR3 sequences, with around 64% as singletons. Sequencing was performed on blood. The source of these receptors is a girl aged 2 to 10 with multiple sclerosis.

The chain is built from TRBV7-3 and TRBJ1-6; D perhaps matches TRBD1 (5 bases). The germline V gene has CDR1 SGHTA and CDR2 FQGTGA. This CDR3 is 14 amino acids long. V was cut by 4 bases and J by 10 bases, with 14 bases left in between. In nucleotides, the CDR3 is TGTGCCAGCAGCTCATCCGGACGGGACTCACCCCTCCACTTT. Translating it yields CASSSSGRDSPLHF.

Points on this clonotype: One junction end does not reproduce the germline sequence, and a read error may be involved. The chain uses TRBV2 and TRBJ2-5; 11 positions match TRBD2. Germline V gene data show CDR1 as SNHLY and CDR2 as FYNNEI. The CDR3 runs to 15 residues. Here the CDR3 reads CASRGPTSGGETRYF. The DNA for the CDR3 is TGTGCCAGCAGGGGACCTACTAGCGGGGGTGAGACCCGGTACTTC. The complete variable domain, with remaining parts taken from reference TRBV2 and TRBJ2-5, reads EPEVTQTPSHQVTQMGQEVILRCVPISNHLYFYWYRQILGQKVEFLVSFYNNEISEKSEIFDDQFSVERPDGSNFTLKIRSTKLEDSAMYFCASRGPTSGGETRYFGPGTRLLVL.

The chain links TRBV29-1 to TRBJ1-2; 9 positions agree with TRBD1. The CDR3 totals 15 residues. V was pared by 1 base and J by 5 bases, with 8 bases of the junction left unmatched. Germline V gene sequence: CDR1 SQVTM, CDR2 ANQGSEA. DNA for the CDR3: TGCAGCGTTGAAGGGGGACAGGGAATTGGGTATGGCTACACCTTC. Its translation: CSVEGGQGIGYGYTF.

This clonotype was detected a few times. The genes are TRBV6-5 and TRBJ2-1; D ambiguous. The CDR3 loop spans 15 amino acids. Germline V lookup: CDR1 MNHEY, CDR2 SVGAGI. Trimming cost V 5 bases and J 0 bases, with 11 bases left between them. The CDR3 here is CASSPPTSSYNEQFF. The CDR3, as DNA: TGTGCCAGCAGTCCGCCTACGAGCTCCTACAATGAGCAGTTCTTC.

This clonotype occurred a few times. This chain uses TRBV6-1 with TRBJ1-2; D perhaps matches TRBD1 (6 bases). The CDR3 totals 16 residues. Germline CDR1 reads MNHNS; CDR2 reads SASEGT. V lost 3 bases and J lost 4, with 18 bases in between. The CDR3 spells CASSEGQGTISYGYTF. The CDR3 DNA reads TGTGCCAGCAGTGAGGGGCAGGGGACTATCTCCTATGGCTACACCTTC.

The V gene is TRBV4-2, the J gene TRBJ2-1; TRBD2 agrees at 8 bases. The CDR3 has 18 residues. Germline loops: CDR1 LGHNA, CDR2 YNFKEQ. V lost 0 bases and J lost 3; bases outside the gene matches: 10. This CDR3 reads CASSQDGGSGGFYNEQFF. The CDR3 coding sequence is TGTGCCAGCAGCCAAGATGGTGGCAGCGGGGGATTCTACAATGAGCAGTTCTTC.

The chain couples TRBV7-9 to TRBJ1-2; D gene uncertain. The CDR3 sequence is 14 residues long. The germline V and J ends were trimmed by 3 bases and 4 bases, with 12 bases remaining between them. Germline V gene data show CDR1 as SEHNR and CDR2 as FQNEAQ (reference sequence). CDR3 residues: CASSFVGGTYGYTF. The CDR3 DNA reads as TGTGCCAGCAGCTTCGTTGGCGGCACCTATGGCTACACCTTC.

The gene calls are TRBV20-1 and TRBJ2-3; the D is unclear. V was pared by 0 bases and J by 6 bases, with 10 bases between. The CDR3 sequence is 13 residues long. Germline V lookup: CDR1 DFQATT, CDR2 SNEGSKA (reference sequence). The CDR3 loop is CSARDQGPDTQYF. For the CDR3, the DNA is TGCAGTGCTAGAGATCAAGGCCCCGATACGCAGTATTTT.

This chain joins TRBV12-3 or TRBV12-4 and TRBJ2-6, with 9 positions matching TRBD1. The CDR3 totals 17 residues. The junction had 5 bases not matched to a gene; V was cut back by 5 bases and J by 0 bases. The CDR3 loop is CASSGTGPPSGANVLTF. The DNA for the CDR3 is TGTGCCAGCAGTGGGACAGGGCCCCCCTCTGGGGCCAACGTCCTGACTTTC.

To note about this clonotype: A read error may produce the germline difference seen at one junction end. The chain couples TRBV12-3 or TRBV12-4 to TRBJ2-3; no clear D gene. This CDR3 is built from 14 residues. DNA of the CDR3: TGTGCCAGCAGCCGTCCTGAGTTTTCAGATGCGCAGTATTTT. As protein: CASSRPEFSDAQYF.

This clonotype came up a few times. This chain links TRBV29-1 with TRBJ2-1; a possible D gene is TRBD2 (5 bases). From germline, CDR1 is SQVTM and CDR2 ANQGSEA. V was cut by 6 bases and J by 8 bases, with 8 bases left in between. The CDR3 has 10 amino acids. In DNA form, the CDR3 reads TGCAGCGTGCCGGACTATGAGCAGTTCTTC. Protein: CSVPDYEQFF.

The chain has TRBV27 and TRBJ1-2, with TRBD1 identical over 9 bases. The CDR3 has 15 amino acids. CDR1 and CDR2 from the germline V gene are MNHEY and SMNVEV (reference sequence). The V segment lost 5 bases and the J segment 4 bases; nucleotides outside the gene matches: 8. The CDR3 region is CASSPTGQGGYGYTF. Written as DNA, the CDR3 is TGTGCCAGCAGTCCGACGGGACAGGGCGGCTATGGCTACACCTTC.

V usage is TRBV20-1 and J usage is TRBJ2-5; 9 bases are shared with TRBD2. After removal of 2 bases from V and 3 bases from J, the junction contained 4 bases not matched to a gene. The CDR3 has 14 residues. The germline V gene has CDR1 DFQATT and CDR2 SNEGSKA (reference sequence). CDR3 amino acids: CSARSIAGEETQYF. CDR3 coding DNA: TGCAGTGCTAGATCCATAGCGGGGGAAGAGACCCAGTACTTC.

This clonotype has more than one count but fewer than ten. This rearrangement joins TRBV7-4 to TRBJ2-1, with 9 bases that match TRBD2. The CDR3 runs 17 residues. Germline CDR1 SGHVT, CDR2 SQSDAQ. V was pared by 5 bases and J by 2 bases, with 10 bases of the junction left unmatched. The chain's CDR3 is CASSARERGAPYNEQFF. The CDR3 DNA follows: TGTGCCAGCAGCGCCCGAGAGCGGGGGGCCCCCTACAATGAGCAGTTCTTC.

This clonotype was seen more than once but under ten times. The chain employs TRBV10-3 and TRBJ2-1; D is unresolved. V was cut by 2 bases and J by 2 bases, with 7 bases left in between. The CDR3 is made up of 14 amino acids. Germline CDR1 ENHRY, CDR2 SYGVKD. CDR3: CAISEGPAYNEQFF. The DNA of the CDR3 is TGTGCCATCAGTGAGGGGCCCGCCTACAATGAGCAGTTCTTC.

The CDR3 protein is CSVAVGIKQPQHF. CDR3 bases: TGCAGCGTCGCAGTCGGAATCAAGCAGCCCCAGCATTTT. The chain links TRBV29-1 to TRBJ1-5; unclear D gene. Trimming left V 6 bases short and J 7 bases short, with 16 bases between. The CDR3 covers 13 residues. CDR1 is SQVTM, CDR2 ANQGSEA, per germline.

This clonotype was found once. The CDR3 is CSAFRRQGVRTEAFF. The CDR3 DNA reads as TGCAGTGCTTTCCGACGACAGGGGGTACGAACTGAAGCTTTCTTT. The J gene is TRBJ1-1, the V gene TRBV20-1; TRBD1 aligns across 9 bases. V trimming: 5 bases; J trimming: 5 bases; junction bases outside the gene matches: 12. CDR3 size: 15 residues. Germline V gene data show CDR1 as DFQATT and CDR2 as SNEGSKA (reference sequence).

CDR3 region: CASSHRQAQSGTDTQYF. Here the CDR3 DNA reads TGTGCCAGCAGCCACCGGCAGGCCCAGAGTGGCACAGATACGCAGTATTTT. The chain recombines TRBV6-2 or TRBV6-3 with TRBJ2-3; no definite D call. The CDR3 is 17 residues long. Germline V gene data show CDR1 as MNHEY and CDR2 as SVGEGT. Trimming removed 6 bases at V and 1 base at J, with 20 bases between.